This T cell receptor beta chain was sequenced for a study of cytomegalovirus exposure and HLA in healthy donors. Study at large: From some 180 million T cells, an earlier analysis saw around 120 million unique TCR beta sequences.

The germline V and J ends were trimmed by 1 base and 6 bases, with 10 bases remaining between them. The CDR3 is made up of 13 amino acids. From germline, CDR1 is LGHNA and CDR2 YSLEER. Primers: 60 Vbeta forward and 13 Jbeta reverse. Sequenced by immunoSEQ multiplex PCR; TCRdb stores in-frame clones only, minus some. The repertoire holds around 120,000 clones, with over 65% as singletons. This TCR derives from a young man in good health and CMV-seronegative. The sample consisted of PBMCs. The chain carries TRBV4-3 and TRBJ2-7; maybe TRBD2 (6 bases). This CDR3 is CASSQGAGFEQYF. The CDR3 coding sequence is TGCGCCAGCAGCCAAGGGGCGGGGTTCGAGCAGTACTTC.